This T cell receptor beta chain was recovered during a study of T cell repertoires in cytomegalovirus infection. On the study more broadly: A matching HLA type, together with CMV infection, was signaled by public TCR beta signatures.

Using its own MiXCR run on the reads, TCRdb lists one record per CDR3 protein. Of roughly 640,000 distinct CDR3 sequences listed, approximately 24% are singletons. This clonotype was counted ten times or more. Trimming left V 5 bases short and J 1 base short, with 12 bases between. This CDR3 spans 15 amino acids. Germline CDR1 and CDR2: SEHNR and FQNEAQ (reference sequence). This TCR came from a human donor in good health (CMV status not recorded). Some clones in this sample may be carry-over from other donors' samples. This chain joins TRBV7-9 and TRBJ2-1; maybe TRBD2 (5 bases). Specimen: CD8+ T cells from PBMCs. The DNA of the CDR3 is TGTGCCAGCAGCCAGAGGGCAGTGTCCTACAATGAGCAGTTCTTC. It encodes CASSQRAVSYNEQFF.